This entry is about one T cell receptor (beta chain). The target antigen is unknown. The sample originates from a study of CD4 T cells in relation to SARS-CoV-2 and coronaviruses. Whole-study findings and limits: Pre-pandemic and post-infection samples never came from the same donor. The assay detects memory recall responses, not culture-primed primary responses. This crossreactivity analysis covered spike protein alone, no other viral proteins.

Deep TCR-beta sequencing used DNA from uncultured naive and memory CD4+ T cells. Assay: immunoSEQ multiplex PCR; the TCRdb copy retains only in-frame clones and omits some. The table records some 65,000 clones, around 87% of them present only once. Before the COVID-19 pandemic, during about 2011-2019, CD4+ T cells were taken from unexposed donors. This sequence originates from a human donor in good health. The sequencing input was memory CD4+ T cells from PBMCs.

The CDR3 nucleotides are TGTGCCAGCTCACCAATTCAGGACGGCGAGCAGTACTTC. Protein sequence: CASSPIQDGEQYF. The chain carries TRBV18 and TRBJ2-7; D gene uncertain. CDR1 is KGHSH and CDR2 is LQKENI in the germline V gene. CDR3 length equals 13 residues. Trimming left V 2 bases short and J 6 bases short, with 11 bases between.